What follows are 3 T cell receptor beta chains derived from one specimen sequenced in a study of blood T cell repertoires in COVID-19. Method: immunoSEQ multiplex PCR; TCRdb's copy keeps in-frame clones and lacks some. In the table there are 100,000 to 140,000 clones, around 89% of which are singletons. Specimen: peripheral blood. All receptors derive from a man aged 40-49 years with active or convalescent COVID-19.

DNA for the CDR3: TGTGCCAGCAGCCAAGTCGTAGCGGGCTACAATGAGCAGTTCTTC. Translating gives CASSQVVAGYNEQFF. The chain recombines TRBV4-2 with TRBJ2-1, with 7 positions matching TRBD2. Per germline, CDR1 LGHNA and CDR2 YNFKEQ. The CDR3 has 15 amino acids. The junction had 3 bases not matched to a gene; V was cut back by 1 base and J by 3 bases.

CDR3 residues: CASSPERYREQFF. CDR3 bases: TGCGCCAGCAGCCCCGAGAGGTACAGGGAGCAGTTCTTC. The rearrangement uses TRBV5-1 and TRBJ2-1; TRBD1 is a possible D gene (5 bases). Germline V gene sequence: CDR1 SGHRS, CDR2 YFSETQ. CDR3 length: 13 residues. Trimming pared 4 bases from V and 10 bases from J, leaving 15 bases between.

The chain is built from TRBV6-2 or TRBV6-3 and TRBJ1-1; D call uncertain. This CDR3 is 12 amino acids long. The germline CDR1 and CDR2 sequences are MNHEY and SVGEGT. V lost 5 bases and J 7 bases, leaving 11 bases between the germline ends. The CDR3 reads CASSNFLIEAFF. DNA for the CDR3: TGTGCCAGCAGTAACTTCTTAATTGAAGCTTTCTTT.